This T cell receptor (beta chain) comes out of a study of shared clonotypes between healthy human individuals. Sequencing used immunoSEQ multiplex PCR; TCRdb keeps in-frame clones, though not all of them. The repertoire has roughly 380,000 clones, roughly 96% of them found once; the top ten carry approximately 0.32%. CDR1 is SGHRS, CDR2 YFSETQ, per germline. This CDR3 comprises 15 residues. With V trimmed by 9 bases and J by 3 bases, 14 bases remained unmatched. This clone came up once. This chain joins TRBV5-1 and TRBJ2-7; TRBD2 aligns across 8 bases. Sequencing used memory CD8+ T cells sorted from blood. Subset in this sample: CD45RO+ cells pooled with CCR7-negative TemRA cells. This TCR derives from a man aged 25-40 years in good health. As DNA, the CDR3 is TGCGCCAAGCATCCGGGACCAGCGGGAGACTACGAGCAGTACTTC. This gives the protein CAKHPGPAGDYEQYF.